The entry below describes one TCR beta chain. Germline V gene data show CDR1 as SGHDT and CDR2 as YYEEEE. V lost 4 bases, J lost 5 bases, and 8 bases stayed unmatched. This CDR3 region has 15 residues. Here immunoSEQ multiplex PCR was the method, and the copy in TCRdb shows in-frame clones only, minus some. The data hold about 64,000 clones, with over 75% observed a single time. These data come from a study of blood T cell repertoires in COVID-19. Study context: The United States, Italy and Spain provided the acute and convalescent COVID-19 samples. T cells, B-cell-depleted T cells, or PBMCs supplied cDNA or gDNA.

This rearrangement joins TRBV5-6 to TRBJ2-7, with TRBD2 identical over 11 bases. This TCR was recovered from a human donor in a cohort sampled during active COVID-19. Sequenced: peripheral blood. The CDR3 is CASSGGLAVLDEQYF. In nucleotides, the CDR3 is TGTGCCAGCAGCGGGGGACTAGCGGTTCTAGACGAGCAGTACTTC.